This passage covers 8 T cell receptor beta chains from one sample sequenced in a study of T cell changes during pregnancy in multiple sclerosis. Using immunoSEQ multiplex PCR, the repertoire was profiled, and TCRdb retains in-frame clones only, with some absent. In the table there are some 31,000 clones, approximately 92% of which are singletons. Here the sequenced sample was CD8+ T cells from peripheral blood mononuclear cells, taken before pregnancy. The receptors here all came from a female donor with multiple sclerosis, enrolled in a pregnancy study.

The V call is TRBV29-1, the J call TRBJ1-4; unclear D gene. There are 17 residues in the CDR3. V lost 0 bases, J lost 0 bases, and 14 bases lay in between. CDR1 is SQVTM and CDR2 is ANQGSEA in the germline V gene. The CDR3 spells CSVEDRLPGATNEKLFF. For the CDR3, the DNA is TGCAGCGTTGAAGATCGTCTTCCGGGAGCAACTAATGAAAAACTGTTTTTT.

This clone came up once. This chain links TRBV7-9 with TRBJ2-5, with D unclear. Germline lookup yields CDR1 SEHNR and CDR2 FQNEAQ (reference sequence). The CDR3 totals 12 residues. With 8 bases removed from V and 0 bases from J, the gap between germline ends came to 7 bases. CDR3 protein: CASSNYQETQYF. CDR3 DNA sequence: TGTGCCAGCTCTAATTACCAAGAGACCCAGTACTTC.

The rearrangement uses TRBV9 and TRBJ2-5; 7 bases fit TRBD2. The J segment lost 5 bases and the V segment lost 0 bases, leaving 10 bases of the junction unmatched. The CDR3 extends over 16 amino acids. Germline CDR1 and CDR2: SGDLS and YYNGEE. The CDR3 DNA is TGTGCCAGCAGCGTAGAAGGTAGCGGGTCCTCGGAGACCCAGTACTTC. This translates into CASSVEGSGSSETQYF.

This chain connects TRBV7-9 to TRBJ1-3; no clear D gene. The CDR3 totals 15 residues. Trimming took off 6 bases at V and 0 bases at J, with 12 bases between the two ends. CDR1 is SEHNR and CDR2 is FQNEAQ in the germline V gene (reference sequence). CDR3 DNA sequence: TGTGCCAGCAGACCGCGGGTTGCCTCTGGAAACACCATATATTTT. Protein: CASRPRVASGNTIYF. The full variable domain, with the rest looked up from reference TRBV7-9 and TRBJ1-3, is DTGVSQNPRHKITKRGQNVTFRCDPISEHNRLYWYRQTLGQGPEFLTYFQNEAQLEKSRLLSDRFSAERPKGSFSTLEIQRTEQGDSAMYLCASRPRVASGNTIYFGEGSWLTVV.

The chain combines TRBV7-9 with TRBJ1-5, with a weak D call TRBD1 (5 bases). The CDR3 is made up of 13 amino acids. Germline CDR1 and CDR2: SEHNR and FQNEAQ (reference sequence). V lost 5 bases and J 7 bases, leaving 12 bases between the germline ends. CDR3 in DNA: TGTGCCAGCAGCCCCAGGGCGGACCAGCCCCAGCATTTT. Translation: CASSPRADQPQHF.

The V gene is TRBV28, the J gene TRBJ2-7, with D perhaps TRBD1 (6 bases). The germline gives CDR1 MDHEN, CDR2 SYDVKM. The CDR3 is 12 amino acids. Trimming pared 6 bases from V and 3 bases from J, leaving 9 bases between. This CDR3 is CASRQGRYEQYF. CDR3 in DNA: TGTGCCAGCAGACAGGGACGCTACGAGCAGTACTTC.

This clone was detected only once. The chain joins TRBV27 to TRBJ2-7; 7 positions match TRBD1. This CDR3 is built from 13 residues. Germline assignment: CDR1 MNHEY and CDR2 SMNVEV (reference sequence). The V and J ends lost 4 bases and 2 bases, in that order; junction bases with no gene match: 2. CDR3 bases: TGTGCCAGCAGTTCAGGGGGAGCCTACGAGCAGTACTTC. Its protein is CASSSGGAYEQYF.

The chain uses TRBV27 and TRBJ2-1; no firm D call. The CDR3 loop spans 11 amino acids. The V end was cut by 4 bases, the J end by 9 bases, with 7 bases between. CDR1 and CDR2 from the germline V gene are MNHEY and SMNVEV (reference sequence). Here the CDR3 DNA reads TGTGCCAGCAGTTCCCGGAGTGAGCAGTTCTTC. It is translated as CASSSRSEQFF.